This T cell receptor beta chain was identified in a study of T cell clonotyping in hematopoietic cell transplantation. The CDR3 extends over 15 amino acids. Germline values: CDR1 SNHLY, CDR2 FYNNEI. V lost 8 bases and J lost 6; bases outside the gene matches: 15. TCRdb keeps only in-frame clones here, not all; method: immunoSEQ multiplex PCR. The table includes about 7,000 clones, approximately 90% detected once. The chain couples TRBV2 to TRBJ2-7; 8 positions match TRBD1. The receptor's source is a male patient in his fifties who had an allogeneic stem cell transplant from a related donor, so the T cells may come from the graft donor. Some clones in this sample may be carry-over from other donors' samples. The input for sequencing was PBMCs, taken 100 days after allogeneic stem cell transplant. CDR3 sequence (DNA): TGTGCCAGCGGGGAGACAGGGGTCCTAGGAGGCGAGCAGTACTTC. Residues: CASGETGVLGGEQYF.